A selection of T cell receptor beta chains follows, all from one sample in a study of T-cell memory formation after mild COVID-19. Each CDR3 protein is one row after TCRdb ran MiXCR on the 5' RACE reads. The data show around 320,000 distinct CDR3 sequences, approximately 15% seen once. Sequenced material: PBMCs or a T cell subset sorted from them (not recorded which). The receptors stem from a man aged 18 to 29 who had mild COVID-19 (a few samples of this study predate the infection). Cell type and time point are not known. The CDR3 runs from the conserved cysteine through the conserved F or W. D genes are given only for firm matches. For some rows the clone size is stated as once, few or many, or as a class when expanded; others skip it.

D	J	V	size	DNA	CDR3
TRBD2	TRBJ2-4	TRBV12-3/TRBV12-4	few	TGTGCCAGCAGTTTAGTCCCGGGGGGGGACATTCAGTACTTC	CASSLVPGGDIQYF
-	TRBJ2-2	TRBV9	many	TGTGCCAGCAGCGTAGGCGGGGCAGCTATGGGGGAGCTGTTTTTT	CASSVGGAAMGELFF
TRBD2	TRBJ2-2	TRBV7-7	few	TGTGCTAGCAGCGACTGGACTAGCGGCTTCACCGGGGAGCTGTTTTTT	CASSDWTSGFTGELFF
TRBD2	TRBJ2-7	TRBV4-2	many	TGTGCCAGCAGCCCCCTAAGAGGCGGGGGGTATCCCGAGCAGTACTTC	CASSPLRGGGYPEQYF
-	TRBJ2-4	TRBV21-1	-	TGTGCCAGCAGCGACCGTCGCCCGGGGAACATTCAGTACTTC	CASSDRRPGNIQYF
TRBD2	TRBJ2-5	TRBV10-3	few	TGTGCCATCAGCGACACGGGGGGCCAAGAGACCCAGTACTTC	CAISDTGGQETQYF
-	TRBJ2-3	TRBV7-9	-	TGTGCCAGCAGCTTAGGGTGGGGCAGGGCGAACACAGATACGCAGTATTTT	CASSLGWGRANTDTQYF
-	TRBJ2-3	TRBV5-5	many	TGTGCCAGCAGCTCCTTCCGGACAGATACGCAGTATTTT	CASSSFRTDTQYF
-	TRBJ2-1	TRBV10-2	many	TGCGCCAGCAGTGAGTCTCTAGGCACGCAGCAGTTCTTC	CASSESLGTQQFF
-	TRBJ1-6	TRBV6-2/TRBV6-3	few	TGTGCCAGCAGTTCCTTCACCGGCATAAATTCACCCCTCCACTTT	CASSSFTGINSPLHF
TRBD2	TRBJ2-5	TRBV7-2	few	TGTGCCAGCAGCCCCGGCGGTCTAGCGGGGGGAGAGACCCAGTACTTC	CASSPGGLAGGETQYF
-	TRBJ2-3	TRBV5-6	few	TGTGCCAGCAGCTGGGGACCGACCCTCAGGGATACGCAGTATTTT	CASSWGPTLRDTQYF
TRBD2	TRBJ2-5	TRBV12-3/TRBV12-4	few	TGTGCCAGCCGACTAGCGGGGGCTTCCCAAGAGACCCAGTACTTC	CASRLAGASQETQYF
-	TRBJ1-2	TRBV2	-	TGTGCCAGCAGTGACGGCGGAGGTGGCTACACCTTC	CASSDGGGGYTF
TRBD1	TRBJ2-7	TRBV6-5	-	TGTGCCAGCAGACGGGACAGGGGAATCTACGAGCAGTACTTC	CASRRDRGIYEQYF
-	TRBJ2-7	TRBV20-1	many	TGCAGTGCTTCCGACACCCGAGAGCAGTACTTC	CSASDTREQYF
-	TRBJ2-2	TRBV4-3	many	TGCGCCAGCAGCCAAGATCACAGCGCGAACACCGGGGAGCTGTTTTTT	CASSQDHSANTGELFF
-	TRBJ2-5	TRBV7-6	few	TGTGCCAGCAGCCAGACCTACCAACAAGAGACCCAGTACTTC	CASSQTYQQETQYF
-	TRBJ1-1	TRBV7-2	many	TGTGCCAGCAGCTCCGGACAGCTCGGTAGAGCTTTCTTT	CASSSGQLGRAFF
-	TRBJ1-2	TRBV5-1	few	TGCGCCAGCAGCTTGCCGGGGGAGTATGGCTACACCTTC	CASSLPGEYGYTF
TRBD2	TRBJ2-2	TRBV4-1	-	TGCGCCAGCAGCCCCTTAGCGGGGGAAAGAACCGGGGAGCTGTTTTTT	CASSPLAGERTGELFF
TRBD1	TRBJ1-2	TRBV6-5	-	TGTGCCAGCAGTCGAGACCGGGACAGGCCTAACCCTGGCTACACCTTC	CASSRDRDRPNPGYTF
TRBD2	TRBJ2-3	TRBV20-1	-	TGCAGTGCTAGAAATAGCGGGGGGGCAGATACGCAGTATTTT	CSARNSGGADTQYF
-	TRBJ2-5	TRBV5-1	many	TGCGCCAGCAGCCCGAGATGGGAGACCCAGTACTTC	CASSPRWETQYF
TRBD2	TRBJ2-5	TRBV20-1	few	TGCAGTGCTAGTCGTCGGTCTAGCGGGTACCAAGAGACCCAGTACTTC	CSASRRSSGYQETQYF
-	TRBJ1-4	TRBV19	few	TGTGCCAGTAGTATCGGGGGGTTCCATGAAAAACTGTTTTTT	CASSIGGFHEKLFF
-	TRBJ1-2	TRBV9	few	TGTGCCAGCTCCCCGGGACGTGGCTATGGCTACACCTTC	CASSPGRGYGYTF
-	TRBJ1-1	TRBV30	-	TGTGCCTGGAGTGTACACAGGCAGAACACTGAAGCTTTCTTT	CAWSVHRQNTEAFF
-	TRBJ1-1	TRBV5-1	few	TGCGCCAGCAGCCCCATTTCAGGGTTAAACACTGAAGCTTTCTTT	CASSPISGLNTEAFF
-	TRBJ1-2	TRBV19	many	TGTGCCAGTGGTGTAATTGGACAGACTGTCAGGATGGACTATGGCTACACCTTC	CASGVIGQTVRMDYGYTF
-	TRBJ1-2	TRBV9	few	TGTGCCAGCAGCGTAGGGGGCGTGGATGGCTACACCTTC	CASSVGGVDGYTF
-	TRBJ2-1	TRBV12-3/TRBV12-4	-	TGTGCCAGCAGGTTTATGGGGCTAGCCGCGCAGTTCTTC	CASRFMGLAAQFF
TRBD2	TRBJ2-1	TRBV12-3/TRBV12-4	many	TGTGCCAGCAGTGATAGCGGGGGTTACTACAATGAGCAGTTCTTC	CASSDSGGYYNEQFF
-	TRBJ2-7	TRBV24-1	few	TGTGCCACCAGTGACGCCGGGACGCGGGATAGCTCCTACGAGCAGTACTTC	CATSDAGTRDSSYEQYF
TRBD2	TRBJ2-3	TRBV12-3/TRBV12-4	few	TGTGCCAGCTGGCCTCGTCGGGGGGGCGGAGATACGCAGTATTTT	CASWPRRGGGDTQYF
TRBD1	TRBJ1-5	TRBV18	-	TGTGCCAGCTCACCTTCGCAGGGGGAAGTTCAGCCCCAGCATTTT	CASSPSQGEVQPQHF
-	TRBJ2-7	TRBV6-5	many	TGTGCCAGCAGTTACTCGCCCCGGACGGTGGTTACGGAGCAGTACTTC	CASSYSPRTVVTEQYF
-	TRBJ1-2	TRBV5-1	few	TGCGCCAGCAGCTTGATGGCAGAAGGTGGCTACACCTTC	CASSLMAEGGYTF
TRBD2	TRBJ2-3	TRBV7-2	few	TGTGCCAGCAGCTTAGTCTCTAGCGGGGGGGACCACTCTAGCACAGATACGCAGTATTTT	CASSLVSSGGDHSSTDTQYF
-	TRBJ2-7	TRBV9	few	TGTGCCAGCAGCCCACAGGGCAGGAACGAGCAGTACTTC	CASSPQGRNEQYF
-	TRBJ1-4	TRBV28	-	TGTGCCAGCAATTCCAGAGTTAATGAAAAACTGTTTTTT	CASNSRVNEKLFF
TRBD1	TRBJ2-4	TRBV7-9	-	TGTGTTCTTGAAGGGACAGGGGGCGTCAAAAACATTCAGTACTTC	CVLEGTGGVKNIQYF
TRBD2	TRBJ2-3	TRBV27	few	TGTGCCAGCAGTTCCTGGACTAGTTCAGATACGCAGTATTTT	CASSSWTSSDTQYF
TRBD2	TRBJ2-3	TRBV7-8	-	TGTGCCAGCAGCCCCAGCGGGGGCAACACAGATACGCAGTATTTT	CASSPSGGNTDTQYF
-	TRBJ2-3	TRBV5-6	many	TGTGCCAGCAGCTTAGGTTCAGATACGCAGTATTTT	CASSLGSDTQYF